This T cell receptor beta chain was recorded in a study of early T cells in non-severe SARS-CoV-2 infection. Study overall: With bulk RNA from unsorted whole blood as input, sequencing yielded unpaired chains.

This clonotype occurred a few times. Its antigen is currently unknown. Study-level points and caveats: Reliance on VDJdb matching favored anti-spike CD8 responses; private and CD4 specificities were missed.

The CDR3 has 15 amino acids. Germline V gives CDR1 SGHRS, CDR2 YFSETQ. With 4 bases clipped from V and 0 bases from J, the junction kept 2 bases outside the gene matches. Individual cDNA molecules received unique molecular identifiers during library preparation. TCRdb reprocessed the 5' RACE reads via MiXCR and lists one record per CDR3 protein. In the table there are over 60,000 distinct CDR3 sequences, under 15% of which are singletons. This chain connects TRBV5-1 to TRBJ2-2, with TRBD2 identical over 8 bases. This TCR was sampled from an adult who was a healthcare worker with PCR-confirmed SARS-CoV-2 infection or an uninfected control (not recorded which). The sequencing used whole blood, collected at baseline. Here the CDR3 reads CASSVGLANTGELFF. The CDR3 DNA reads TGCGCCAGCAGCGTGGGACTAGCGAACACCGGGGAGCTGTTTTTT.